What follows are 2 T cell receptor beta chains derived from one specimen sequenced in a study of blood T cell repertoires in COVID-19. Profiled with immunoSEQ multiplex PCR; TCRdb holds only in-frame clones, not every one. Of fewer than 200,000 clones listed, approximately 90% were seen once; the top ten hold around 5%. The sequenced sample consisted of peripheral blood. These receptors were taken from a man aged 18-30 years with COVID-19, enrolled during active disease.

This clone was counted between two and nine times. The chain is built from TRBV9 and TRBJ2-3, with 10 bases matching TRBD2. This CDR3 has 16 residues. The V gene's germline CDR1 is SGDLS and CDR2 YYNGEE. The J segment lost 0 bases and the V segment lost 3 bases, leaving 4 bases of the junction unmatched. In DNA form, the CDR3 reads TGTGCCAGCAGCGGAACTAGCGGGATTAGCACAGATACGCAGTATTTT. Its translation is CASSGTSGISTDTQYF.

V and J are TRBV28 and TRBJ1-2, with 7 bases that match TRBD1. The trim removed 2 bases at V and 4 bases at J, leaving 16 bases unmatched. The germline CDR1 and CDR2 sequences are MDHEN and SYDVKM. This CDR3 comprises 18 residues. The CDR3 DNA follows: TGTGCCAGCAGTTTAGTGGGTTTGGATGACAGGGCATCCTATGGCTACACCTTC. Translated: CASSLVGLDDRASYGYTF.